This TCR beta chain came from a study of sequential checkpoint blockade in melanoma (dated by TCRdb to the late 2010s). Context from the whole study: Patients were assigned by 1:1 randomization to either first-line nivolumab followed by ipilimumab (arm A) or ipilimumab followed by nivolumab (arm B). Maintenance nivolumab came after each of the two trial sequences. What the authors observed across the whole study: Validation of the response-prediction model combining TCR metrics and mutation burden is needed in larger, independent patient cohorts.

This clone has a handful of counts. No cognate antigen has been identified for it. Nothing much larger sits one base from this clone, and base qualities are not available. The immunoSEQ Assay was used to immunosequence TCRbeta CDR3 regions from genomic DNA. Before high-throughput sequencing, the genomic DNA was amplified using bias-controlled multiplex PCR. The original pipeline was this. To quantify the absolute abundance of each unique TCRbeta CDR3 region, the sequences were collapsed and filtered. Clonality was defined as 1 minus Pielou's evenness and was calculated using productive rearrangements only. A previously published method was used to identify clones with significantly greater frequencies in on-treatment samples than in baseline samples. TCRdb re-hosts the immuneACCESS table, in-frame sequences only. Its copies lack some clones; in the studies checked, an unresolved V gene accounts for under half of them, and the cause for the rest is not known. That table is the source of V, J and clone size, and D and trimming were worked out from the DNA. Counted in this sample were more than 7,500 clones; 59% of them appeared once. Approximately 44% of the sample goes to the ten largest clones.

The label giving this sample's treatment or condition can be read as: randomized to nivolumab then ipilimumab (arm A) or the reverse (arm B). None of the trial patients had been given prior DNA-damaging chemotherapy. Thawed PBMCs were sorted on a FACS Aria II flow cytometer to isolate live CD3+CD8+ cells negative for CD19 and CD56. The samples were obtained from melanoma patients enrolled in CheckMate 064, an open-label, randomized phase II trial testing sequential checkpoint blockade. Leukapheresis was used to collect peripheral blood mononuclear cells, which were then purified with Ficoll-Paque and frozen in human serum with about 10% DMSO. Purity of sorted blood CD3+CD8+ cells was verified at >95% immediately after sorting, followed by DNA extraction. The CDR3 goes from the cysteine to the phenylalanine over 19 residues. The entry retains the CDR3 DNA only, 57 bases that are in frame from base 1. CDR1 LNHDA and CDR2 SQIVND are derived from the germline V gene (reference sequence).

The TCR was taken from a human donor with melanoma. The chain couples TRBV19 to TRBJ1-2; TRBD1 could be the D gene, as 5 bases match. The source material was CD8+ T cells sorted from blood (inferred from file names), sampled from a patient given nivolumab and ipilimumab in sequence. The nucleotides are TGTGCTGCAGTAGGCCCGGGACTTCCGAACTGGGCTAGGGTGTACGGCTACACCTTC. It specifies CAAVGPGLPNWARVYGYTF. When the CDR3 is completed using the reference TRBV19 and TRBJ1-2 genes on either side, the full variable domain is DGGITQSPKYLFRKEGQNVTLSCEQNLNHDAMYWYRQDPGQGLRLIYYSQIVNDFQKGDIAEGYSVSREKKESFPLTVTSAQKNPTAFYLCAAVGPGLPNWARVYGYTFGSGTRLTVV.